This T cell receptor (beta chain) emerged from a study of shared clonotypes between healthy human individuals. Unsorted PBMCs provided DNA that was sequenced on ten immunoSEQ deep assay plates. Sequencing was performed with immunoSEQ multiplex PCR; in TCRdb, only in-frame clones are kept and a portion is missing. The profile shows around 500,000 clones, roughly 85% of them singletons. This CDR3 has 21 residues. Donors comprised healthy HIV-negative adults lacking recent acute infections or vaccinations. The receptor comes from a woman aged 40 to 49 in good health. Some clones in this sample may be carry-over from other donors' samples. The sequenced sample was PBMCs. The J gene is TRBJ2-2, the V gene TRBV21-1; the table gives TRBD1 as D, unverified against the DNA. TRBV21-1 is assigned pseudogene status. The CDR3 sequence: CASRSVLIVSDRGLWAGELFF. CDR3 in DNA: TGTGCCAGCCGCAGCGTCCTTATAGTATCGGACAGGGGGCTTTGGGCCGGGGAGCTGTTTTTT.